This section outlines one TCR beta chain sequence together with its context. Antigen unknown. The sample is drawn from a study of OX40 agonist ivuxolimab in advanced cancers. Looking at the study overall: Hepatocellular carcinoma, melanoma, renal cell or head and neck cancer occurred in dose-escalation patients. The eligibility criteria allowed prior anti-PD-1, anti-PD-L1 or anti-CTLA-4 therapy, and approximately 38% had some. General study findings and limits: By week 6 at 0.1 to 3.0 mg/kg, blood CD4+ and CD8+ T cells had expanded clonally.

Trimming at V came to 1 base and at J to 5 bases, leaving 8 bases not matched to a gene. Germline CDR1 reads SEHNR; CDR2 reads FQNEAQ (reference sequence). This CDR3 comprises 17 residues. Profiling relied on immunoSEQ multiplex PCR, and the TCRdb table lists in-frame clones only, not all of them. Among 80,000 to 85,000 clones listed, around 80% were seen once. V and J are TRBV7-9 and TRBJ2-1, with 10 bases that match TRBD2. This TCR came from an adult with an advanced solid tumor such as melanoma, head and neck, liver or kidney cancer. The specimen was CD4+ or CD8+ T cells sorted from blood, collected in a trial of the OX40 agonist ivuxolimab. In DNA, the CDR3 is TGTGCCAGCAGCTTAGTTGGTAGCGGGAGGTTCCACAATGAGCAGTTCTTC. This codes for CASSLVGSGRFHNEQFF. Full variable domain (rest looked up from reference TRBV7-9 and TRBJ2-1): DTGVSQNPRHKITKRGQNVTFRCDPISEHNRLYWYRQTLGQGPEFLTYFQNEAQLEKSRLLSDRFSAERPKGSFSTLEIQRTEQGDSAMYLCASSLVGSGRFHNEQFFGPGTRLTVL.